A selection of T cell receptor beta chains follows, all from one sample in a study of identical twins. From the 5' RACE reads, TCRdb called clonotypes with MiXCR, one entry per CDR3 protein. Counted here are 600,000 to 700,000 distinct CDR3 sequences, approximately 21% occurring once; the ten biggest clones make up more than 4%. The data were also submitted as part of a second study, on T cells expressing NK-cell markers.

The sample taken for sequencing was PBMCs. These receptors came from a young woman in good health. CDR3s include the opening cysteine and the closing phenylalanine or tryptophan. D genes are given only for firm matches. A row's size may be missing; if present it is once, few, many or a size class.

TRBV10-3	NA	many	TRBJ1-4	CATRPGLNEKLFF	TGTGCCACCAGACCGGGTCTTAATGAAAAACTGTTTTTT
TRBV2	NA	NA	TRBJ2-5	CASSVLSKDKGTQYF	TGTGCCAGCAGTGTTTTGAGTAAGGATAAGGGGACCCAGTACTTC
TRBV6-2/TRBV6-3	NA	NA	TRBJ2-7	CASTHAPHFYEQYF	TGTGCCAGCACCCACGCGCCACACTTCTACGAGCAGTACTTC
TRBV7-8	TRBD2	NA	TRBJ2-7	CASSLLAGSVEQYF	TGTGCCAGCAGCTTACTAGCGGGGTCGGTGGAGCAGTACTTC
TRBV6-1	NA	NA	TRBJ1-5	CASSTDRLYPQHF	TGTGCCAGCAGCACCGACAGGTTATATCCCCAGCATTTT
TRBV20-1	NA	NA	TRBJ1-6	CSAPRFRNTLHF	TGCAGCGCCCCCCGGTTTCGAAACACCCTCCACTTT
TRBV19	NA	NA	TRBJ1-1	CASSTRQEAFF	TGTGCCAGTAGTACAAGACAAGAAGCTTTCTTT
TRBV5-1	NA	few	TRBJ2-1	CASSLGGTTGEQFF	TGCGCCAGCAGCTTGGGAGGTACTACGGGTGAGCAGTTCTTC
TRBV19	NA	NA	TRBJ2-1	CASSIDWSSNEQFF	TGTGCCAGTAGTATAGACTGGTCTAGCAATGAGCAGTTCTTC
TRBV6-5	NA	many	TRBJ1-1	CASSYHVSWTEAFF	TGTGCCAGCAGTTACCATGTTTCATGGACTGAAGCTTTCTTT
TRBV9	TRBD1	NA	TRBJ2-2	CASTRQGGTGELFF	TGTGCCAGCACCAGACAGGGGGGCACCGGGGAGCTGTTTTTT
TRBV15	NA	NA	TRBJ2-7	CATSPGTGKDYEQYF	TGTGCCACCAGCCCCGGGACGGGAAAGGATTACGAGCAGTACTTC
TRBV9	TRBD2	NA	TRBJ2-3	CASNRGGSPSTDTQYF	TGTGCCAGCAACCGGGGCGGGAGCCCTAGCACAGATACGCAGTATTTT
TRBV6-6	NA	many	TRBJ1-1	CASRRMNTEAFF	TGTGCCAGCAGGCGGATGAACACTGAAGCTTTCTTT
TRBV7-9	TRBD1	NA	TRBJ1-1	CASSPEGDRGYYTEAFF	TGTGCCAGCAGCCCAGAAGGGGACAGGGGTTACTACACTGAAGCTTTCTTT
TRBV20-1	NA	few	TRBJ2-1	CSARDYDSSYNEQFF	TGCAGTGCTAGAGATTACGACAGCTCCTACAATGAGCAGTTCTTC
TRBV4-3	TRBD1	NA	TRBJ2-3	CASSQDVGRGRTEDTQYF	TGCGCCAGCAGCCAAGATGTGGGCAGGGGGCGGACGGAAGATACGCAGTATTTT
TRBV12-3/TRBV12-4	TRBD1	few	TRBJ2-5	CASSGVLGGETQYF	TGTGCCAGCAGTGGAGTCTTAGGGGGCGAGACCCAGTACTTC
TRBV5-5	TRBD1	NA	TRBJ2-4	CASSFQGATGDIQYF	TGTGCCAGCAGCTTCCAAGGGGCGACAGGGGACATTCAGTACTTC
TRBV27	TRBD2	NA	TRBJ2-7	CASSLTRAGGRNYEQYF	TGTGCCAGCAGTTTAACTCGAGCGGGGGGGCGAAACTACGAGCAGTACTTC
TRBV27	TRBD1	many	TRBJ2-7	CASSLQGMYEQYF	TGTGCCAGCTCCTTACAGGGGATGTACGAGCAGTACTTC
TRBV9	NA	NA	TRBJ2-5	CASSPAAGRSETQYF	TGTGCCAGCAGCCCGGCGGCAGGGCGATCTGAGACCCAGTACTTC
TRBV30	TRBD2	NA	TRBJ2-1	CAWTTSGSPVWSYNEQFF	TGTGCCTGGACCACTAGCGGGAGTCCGGTATGGTCCTACAATGAGCAGTTCTTC
TRBV12-3/TRBV12-4	NA	NA	TRBJ2-3	CASTKGVASTDTQYF	TGTGCCAGCACCAAAGGGGTCGCGAGCACAGATACGCAGTATTTT
TRBV24-1	TRBD2	NA	TRBJ2-3	CATAEAGSGRDTQYF	TGTGCCACCGCCGAAGCGGGCTCCGGGAGGGATACGCAGTATTTT
TRBV11-2	NA	NA	TRBJ2-1	CASSSYSGAYNEQFF	TGTGCCAGCAGCTCCTACTCCGGCGCCTACAATGAGCAGTTCTTC
TRBV29-1	NA	NA	TRBJ1-1	CSGLTGLVEAFF	TGCAGCGGCCTGACAGGTCTTGTTGAAGCTTTCTTT
TRBV7-8	TRBD2	few	TRBJ2-3	CASSAVAGAERDTQYF	TGTGCCAGCAGCGCGGTAGCGGGAGCAGAGCGAGATACGCAGTATTTT
TRBV2	TRBD2	few	TRBJ2-1	CASRATSGASYNEQFF	TGTGCCAGCAGGGCAACTAGCGGGGCCTCCTACAATGAGCAGTTCTTC
TRBV6-5	NA	many	TRBJ2-1	CASSYSTKPYNEQFF	TGTGCCAGCAGTTACTCGACAAAACCGTACAATGAGCAGTTCTTC
TRBV9	NA	few	TRBJ2-1	CASSLDATSQFF	TGTGCCAGCAGCCTTGACGCCACGTCCCAGTTCTTC
TRBV29-1	NA	NA	TRBJ1-2	CSASRLGAYGYTF	TGCAGCGCATCACGTTTGGGGGCGTATGGCTACACCTTC
TRBV6-1	NA	few	TRBJ2-7	CASRTEPPSYEQYF	TGTGCCAGCCGGACTGAACCACCCTCCTACGAGCAGTACTTC
TRBV19	NA	many	TRBJ2-2	CASSKGSGELFF	TGTGCCAGTAGTAAGGGGTCCGGGGAGCTGTTTTTT
TRBV7-8	NA	few	TRBJ2-1	CASSFTRGGEQFF	TGTGCCAGCAGCTTCACTAGAGGCGGGGAGCAGTTCTTC
TRBV12-3/TRBV12-4	TRBD1	few	TRBJ1-3	CASNYRDREGSGGNTIYF	TGTGCCAGCAATTACCGGGACAGGGAAGGTTCGGGTGGAAACACCATATATTTT
TRBV27	NA	many	TRBJ1-6	CASGLNSPLHF	TGTGCCAGCGGTTTGAATTCACCCCTCCACTTT
TRBV7-7	TRBD1	NA	TRBJ2-5	CASSSETGAYQETQYF	TGTGCCAGCAGTTCGGAGACAGGGGCATACCAAGAGACCCAGTACTTC
TRBV7-9	TRBD1	few	TRBJ1-3	CASSPLTGAGNTIYF	TGTGCCAGCAGTCCACTGACAGGGGCTGGAAACACCATATATTTT
TRBV7-2	TRBD1	NA	TRBJ2-7	CASSNPGQGHYEQYF	TGTGCCAGCAGCAACCCGGGACAGGGGCACTACGAGCAGTACTTC
TRBV7-9	NA	NA	TRBJ2-3	CASSLLMDPLGRTQYF	TGTGCCAGCAGCTTACTAATGGACCCCTTGGGGAGAACGCAGTATTTT
TRBV7-9	NA	few	TRBJ2-1	CASSPRGSFYNEQFF	TGTGCCAGCAGCCCGAGGGGGTCCTTCTACAATGAGCAGTTCTTC
TRBV5-1	NA	many	TRBJ1-2	CASSLDLTYGYTF	TGCGCCAGCAGCTTGGACCTAACCTACGGCTACACCTTC
TRBV20-1	NA	NA	TRBJ2-7	CSADRDFSYEQYF	TGCAGTGCCGACAGGGACTTTTCCTACGAGCAGTACTTC
TRBV20-1	TRBD1	NA	TRBJ2-7	CSAITGTGNYEQYF	TGCAGTGCGATCACCGGGACAGGGAACTACGAGCAGTACTTC
TRBV20-1	NA	few	TRBJ2-7	CSAVAGHIYEQYF	TGCAGTGCTGTGGCGGGACATATCTACGAGCAGTACTTC
TRBV7-9	NA	NA	TRBJ2-2	CASSPVASTGELFF	TGTGCCAGCAGCCCGGTTGCGAGCACCGGGGAGCTGTTTTTT
TRBV25-1	NA	few	TRBJ2-3	CASGRGPGADTQYF	TGTGCCAGCGGCCGGGGGCCAGGGGCAGATACGCAGTATTTT
TRBV9	NA	NA	TRBJ1-6	CASSVTQGPPLHF	TGTGCCAGCAGCGTCACACAGGGCCCACCCCTCCACTTT
TRBV20-1	NA	NA	TRBJ2-1	CSARLLARGNNEQFF	TGCAGTGCTAGGTTGCTGGCAAGAGGGAACAATGAGCAGTTCTTC
TRBV5-6	NA	few	TRBJ1-1	CASSLYREAFF	TGTGCCAGCAGCTTGTACAGGGAAGCTTTCTTT
TRBV5-1	NA	NA	TRBJ2-3	CASSFFVGGASSTDTQYF	TGCGCCAGCAGCTTCTTCGTCGGGGGCGCTTCTAGCACAGATACGCAGTATTTT
TRBV7-9	NA	NA	TRBJ1-1	CASSPSRGGLSEAFF	TGTGCCAGCAGCCCCAGTAGGGGGGGCCTATCTGAAGCTTTCTTT
TRBV12-3/TRBV12-4	NA	NA	TRBJ2-7	CASRKTGHYEQYF	TGTGCCAGCAGGAAGACAGGCCATTACGAGCAGTACTTC
TRBV27	NA	few	TRBJ1-5	CASSSADYSNQPQHF	TGTGCCAGCAGTTCGGCCGATTATAGCAATCAGCCCCAGCATTTT
TRBV12-3/TRBV12-4	TRBD1	NA	TRBJ1-2	CASIPRQGTALGYTF	TGTGCCAGCATTCCGCGCCAGGGGACAGCCCTAGGCTACACCTTC
TRBV4-3	NA	NA	TRBJ1-1	CASSQDGGQNTEAFF	TGCGCCAGCAGCCAAGATGGGGGACAGAACACTGAAGCTTTCTTT
TRBV20-1	NA	many	TRBJ2-1	CSARLSESSYNEQFF	TGCAGTGCTAGACTCTCGGAGAGCTCCTACAATGAGCAGTTCTTC
TRBV6-1	TRBD1	few	TRBJ2-7	CASSAGQGDTYEQYF	TGTGCCAGCAGTGCCGGACAGGGGGATACCTACGAGCAGTACTTC